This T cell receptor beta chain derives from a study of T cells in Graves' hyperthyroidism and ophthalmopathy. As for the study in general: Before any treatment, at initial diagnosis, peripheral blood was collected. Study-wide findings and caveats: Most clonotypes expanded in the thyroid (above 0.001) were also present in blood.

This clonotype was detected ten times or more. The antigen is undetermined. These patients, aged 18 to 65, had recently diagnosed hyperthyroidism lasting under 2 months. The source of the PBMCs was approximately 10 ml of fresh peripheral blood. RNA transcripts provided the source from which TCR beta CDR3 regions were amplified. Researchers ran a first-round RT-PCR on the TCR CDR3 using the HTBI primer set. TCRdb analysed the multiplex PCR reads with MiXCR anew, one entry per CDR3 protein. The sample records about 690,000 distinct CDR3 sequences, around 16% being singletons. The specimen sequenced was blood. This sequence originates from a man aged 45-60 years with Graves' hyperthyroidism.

CDR3 nucleotide sequence: TGTGCCAGCAGTGACAGGGATGCTGAAGCTTTCTTT. Protein sequence: CASSDRDAEAFF. This chain links TRBV2 with TRBJ1-1; TRBD1 is a possible D gene (5 bases). This CDR3 is built from 12 residues. CDR1 is SNHLY, CDR2 FYNNEI, per germline. V was shortened by 3 bases and J by 6 bases, with 8 bases between the two germline ends.